Sequencing of this TCR beta chain was carried out in a study of cytomegalovirus exposure and HLA in healthy donors. Findings and limits, study-wide: In a later analysis, TCR association rates varied by HLA locus: DRB1 most, HLA-C fewest. Sequencing likely produced, as an artifact, a cluster of highly shared sequence variants. Earlier analysis found most TCR beta V segments productive about 90% or about 30% of the time.

The CDR3 sequence is 14 residues long. V shed 3 bases, J shed 3 bases, and the junction held 3 bases outside the gene matches. The germline V gene encodes CDR1 SGHVS and CDR2 FQNEAQ. The study ran its PCR with 60 Vbeta and 13 Jbeta primers. Repertoires were generated with immunoSEQ multiplex PCR, while TCRdb's copy carries only in-frame clones and drops some. The table has more than 95,000 clones, around three quarters seen once. Whereas donors were nominally healthy upon sampling, unrecorded immune exposures were probable. As concerns this clone: Its antigen is as yet unknown.

Input material: PBMCs. This chain uses TRBV7-8 with TRBJ2-7; 9 bases fit TRBD1. This TCR derives from a man aged 25 to 40 in good health and CMV-seropositive. The CDR3 bases are TGTGCCAGCAGCTTCGCGGGACAGGGCTACGAGCAGTACTTC. Its translation: CASSFAGQGYEQYF.